A selection of T cell receptor beta chains follows, all from one sample in a study of cytomegalovirus exposure and HLA in healthy donors. The assay was immunoSEQ multiplex PCR, and TCRdb's table has in-frame clones only and misses some. In the table there are tens of thousands of clones, 60% to 85% of which are singletons. Material: PBMCs. These receptors all stem from a man between 40 and 49 years old in good health and CMV-seronegative. Both conserved end residues are part of each CDR3. The D gene is left open where the match is weak. Where a row states a size, it is once, few, many or the class of an expanded clone; other rows omit it.

J gene | D gene | clone size | V gene | CDR3 DNA | CDR3 protein
TRBJ2-1 | . | . | TRBV6-5 | TGTGCCAGCAGTTATACCCCGGGTAACTACAATGAGCAGTTCTTC | CASSYTPGNYNEQFF
TRBJ1-2 | . | . | TRBV7-2 | TGTGCCAGCAGCTTAGGTCGCAGGGTAAATGGCTACACCTTC | CASSLGRRVNGYTF
TRBJ1-6 | . | once | TRBV6-5 | TGTGCCAGCAGTTACTCGCCAGGGCGGTCACCCCTCCACTTT | CASSYSPGRSPLHF
TRBJ1-4 | TRBD1 | . | TRBV7-2 | TGTGCCAGCAGCCTCGGGACAGGGGGTGAAAAACTGTTTTTT | CASSLGTGGEKLFF
TRBJ2-1 | TRBD1 | . | TRBV7-9 | TGTGCCAGCAGCTTAGATACGACAGGGCTCTACAATGAGCAGTTCTTC | CASSLDTTGLYNEQFF
TRBJ2-1 | . | . | TRBV15 | TGTGCCACCAGCAGAGATTGTGGGAGCTCCTACAATGAGCAGTTCTTC | CATSRDCGSSYNEQFF
TRBJ1-1 | . | . | TRBV29-1 | TGCAGCGTTGAAGTAGGGGGCACTGAAGCTTTCTTT | CSVEVGGTEAFF
TRBJ2-1 | . | . | TRBV12-1 | TGTGCCAGCAGCTTTAGCCCGGGAGGGATCTCCTACAATGAGCAGTTCTTC | CASSFSPGGISYNEQFF
TRBJ2-7 | . | . | TRBV7-9 | TGTGCCAGCAGCCGCGAGGTCCGGGCCTACGAGCAGTACTTC | CASSREVRAYEQYF
TRBJ2-7 | TRBD2 | . | TRBV14 | TGTGCCAGCAGCCACTTTAGAGGACTAGAGGGAGAATACGAGCAGTACTTC | CASSHFRGLEGEYEQYF
TRBJ2-5 | . | . | TRBV29-1 | TGCAGCGTTGGGCCCCGACAGGTATTGCCTACTGGGATAAGGCAAGAGACCCAGTACTTC | CSVGPRQVLPTGIRQETQYF
TRBJ1-3 | . | . | TRBV30 | TGTGCCTGGAGTAGGGGCCAGGTCAGCTCTGGAAACACCATATATTTT | CAWSRGQVSSGNTIYF
TRBJ2-7 | . | . | TRBV19 | TGTGCCAGTAGTATCGACGGGGGAAGCGGTGACGAGCAGTACTTC | CASSIDGGSGDEQYF
TRBJ2-2 | TRBD2 | . | TRBV19 | TGTGCCAGTAGTGAGGGACTAGCGGGAGTTTTGGGCGGGGAGCTGTTTTTT | CASSEGLAGVLGGELFF
TRBJ1-2 | TRBD1 | . | TRBV5-6 | TGTGCCAGCAGCTTGGGACAGGGTGTAAGTGGCTACACCTTC | CASSLGQGVSGYTF
TRBJ1-1 | . | few | TRBV6-6 | TGTGCCAGCAGATCCCGGTATGGTACTGAAGCTTTCTTT | CASRSRYGTEAFF
TRBJ2-1 | . | . | TRBV7-9 | TGTGCCAGCAGCATTTACCTCCGGAATGAGCAGTTCTTC | CASSIYLRNEQFF
TRBJ2-1 | TRBD2 | . | TRBV5-1 | TGCGCCAGCAACGAACCGGCTAGCGGGAATGAGCAGTTCTTC | CASNEPASGNEQFF
TRBJ2-2 | . | . | TRBV18 | TGTGCCAGCTCACCTATGACAGAGAACACCGGGGAGCTGTTTTTT | CASSPMTENTGELFF
TRBJ2-7 | TRBD1 | . | TRBV11-3 | TGTGCCAGCAGCTTAACAGGACAGGGCCACGAGCAGTACTTC | CASSLTGQGHEQYF
TRBJ1-5 | . | . | TRBV6-5 | TGTGCCAGCAGTTACTCGAGACAGTCCAATCAGCCCCAGCATTTT | CASSYSRQSNQPQHF
TRBJ2-3 | . | . | TRBV6-6 | TGTGCCAGCAGTACCCCCTACGGGGAAGATACGCAGTATTTT | CASSTPYGEDTQYF
TRBJ1-5 | TRBD1 | . | TRBV15 | TGTGCCACCAGCAGACAGGGGGCTAGCAATCAGCCCCAGCATTTT | CATSRQGASNQPQHF
TRBJ2-7 | . | once | TRBV28 | TGTGCCAGCAGTTTGCAGCGGAGGAGGGAAAGGAGAACCTACGAGCAGTACTTC | CASSLQRRRERRTYEQYF
TRBJ2-1 | TRBD2 | . | TRBV13 | TGTGCCAGCAGCCTACCCGGGACTAGCGGGACCGGTGAGCAGTTCTTC | CASSLPGTSGTGEQFF
TRBJ2-4 | TRBD2 | few | TRBV7-2 | TGTGCCAGCAGCTCGCTGATGGCTAGCGGGAGGCGAGCCAAAAACATTCAGTACTTC | CASSSLMASGRRAKNIQYF
TRBJ1-1 | . | . | TRBV2 | TGTGCCAGCAGGGAACCCAGGGGCTTCCTTGAAGCTTTCTTT | CASREPRGFLEAFF
TRBJ2-7 | TRBD2 | . | TRBV7-2 | TGTGCCAGCAGCCCCGGACTAGCGGGAGACGAGCAGTACTTC | CASSPGLAGDEQYF
TRBJ1-1 | TRBD1 | . | TRBV5-1 | TGCGCCAGCAGCCAAGGGACAGTGAACACTGAAGCTTTCTTT | CASSQGTVNTEAFF
TRBJ1-6 | . | . | TRBV9 | TGTGCCAGCAGCTTCAGTCCGGGAGGGCATTCACCCCTCCACTTT | CASSFSPGGHSPLHF
TRBJ2-1 | TRBD2 | once | TRBV19 | TGTGCCAGTAGAGGGACTAGCGGGAAAATACGTGAGCAGTTCTTC | CASRGTSGKIREQFF
TRBJ2-1 | TRBD1 | . | TRBV7-2 | TGTGCCAGCAGCCCCTCGAGGGACAGGGTGGACAATGAGCAGTTCTTC | CASSPSRDRVDNEQFF
TRBJ2-5 | . | once | TRBV29-1 | TGCAGCGTTGAAAGGACTACGGAGACCCAGTACTTC | CSVERTTETQYF
TRBJ2-7 | . | . | TRBV27 | TGTGCCAGCAGTTTTTTTTCCCTCGGGTTCCCCGGCGAGCAGTACTTC | CASSFFSLGFPGEQYF
TRBJ2-2 | TRBD2 | . | TRBV19 | TGTGCCAGTATGCCGGGAGGGCCAATGGTATCCGGGGAGCTGTTTTTT | CASMPGGPMVSGELFF
TRBJ1-2 | . | few | TRBV2 | TGTGCCAGCTCTAAAACGGGAGGGAGCTATGGCTACACCTTC | CASSKTGGSYGYTF
TRBJ1-2 | . | . | TRBV6-6 | TGTGCCAGCAGCTCCGGGACAACTAACTATGGCTACACCTTC | CASSSGTTNYGYTF
TRBJ1-2 | . | . | TRBV4-1 | TGCGCCAGCAGCCACCGAGGCGGGGAGAGACCTCGGACCTATGGCTACACCTTC | CASSHRGGERPRTYGYTF
TRBJ1-3 | . | once | TRBV18 | TGTGCCAGCTCACCACCGGGACACTCCGAAGCCATATATTTT | CASSPPGHSEAIYF
TRBJ1-1 | . | . | TRBV18 | TGTGCCAGCTCAGTCGGGGAGAACACTGAAGCTTTCTTT | CASSVGENTEAFF
TRBJ2-3 | TRBD2 | . | TRBV2 | TGTGCCAGCGGGGGACTAGCGGGAGGCACAGATACGCAGTATTTT | CASGGLAGGTDTQYF
TRBJ2-3 | TRBD2 | once | TRBV7-9 | TGTGCCAGCAGCTTAGAGGCGGGAGTAGCAGATACGCAGTATTTT | CASSLEAGVADTQYF
TRBJ2-1 | TRBD1 | . | TRBV19 | TGTGCCAGTGGGGACAGCAGCTCCTACAATGAGCAGTTCTTC | CASGDSSSYNEQFF
TRBJ2-7 | . | . | TRBV19 | TGTGCCAGTAGTATATCTCGAGCGGTCTACGAGCAGTACTTC | CASSISRAVYEQYF
TRBJ1-1 | . | . | TRBV30 | TGTGCCTGGAGTGTTTCACAGTGGAACACTGAAGCTTTCTTT | CAWSVSQWNTEAFF
TRBJ1-3 | . | . | TRBV28 | TGTGCCAGCACCGACAGTCAAACGGGAAACACCATATATTTT | CASTDSQTGNTIYF
TRBJ2-5 | TRBD2 | . | TRBV6-1 | TGTGCCAGCACGTTTAGTCGGGAGGGCCGTGAGACCCAGTACTTC | CASTFSREGRETQYF
TRBJ1-1 | . | . | TRBV14 | TGTGCCAGCGCCAGTTGGCTGAACACTGAAGCTTTCTTT | CASASWLNTEAFF
TRBJ1-2 | . | . | TRBV5-6 | TGTGCCAGCAGCTCGCCCGGCAGGGCTAACTATGGCTACACCTTC | CASSSPGRANYGYTF
TRBJ1-5 | . | . | TRBV6-5 | TGTGCCAGCAGTTACGACAGCTATAGCAATCAGCCCCAGCATTTT | CASSYDSYSNQPQHF
TRBJ1-1 | TRBD1 | . | TRBV18 | TGTGCCAGTTCGACAGGGGGTGAAGCTTTCTTT | CASSTGGEAFF
TRBJ2-1 | TRBD2 | . | TRBV15 | TGTGCCACCAGCAGTAGCACTAGCGGGGGGGCCAGAGAGCAGTTCTTC | CATSSSTSGGAREQFF
TRBJ1-2 | TRBD1 | . | TRBV7-2 | TGTGCCAGCAGCGCGGCGACAGGGGGCGAGTACTATGGCTACACCTTC | CASSAATGGEYYGYTF
TRBJ2-3 | TRBD2 | . | TRBV5-1 | TGCGCCAGCAGCTCAGGACTAGCGGGGGATGGAGATACGCAGTATTTT | CASSSGLAGDGDTQYF
TRBJ2-1 | TRBD2 | . | TRBV19 | TGTGCCAGTAGCCTAGCGGGAGGCTACAATGAGCAGTTCTTC | CASSLAGGYNEQFF
TRBJ2-5 | TRBD1 | . | TRBV28 | TGTGCCAGCAGTTCCTACAGGGGTGTGGAGACCCAGTACTTC | CASSSYRGVETQYF
TRBJ2-1 | TRBD1 | . | TRBV2 | TGTGCCAGCAGTGAACAGGGGGCTACCTACAATGAGCAGTTCTTC | CASSEQGATYNEQFF
TRBJ2-3 | TRBD2 | . | TRBV7-2 | TGTGCCAGCAGCTTAAAAGCGGGAGCGGGCACAGATACGCAGTATTTT | CASSLKAGAGTDTQYF